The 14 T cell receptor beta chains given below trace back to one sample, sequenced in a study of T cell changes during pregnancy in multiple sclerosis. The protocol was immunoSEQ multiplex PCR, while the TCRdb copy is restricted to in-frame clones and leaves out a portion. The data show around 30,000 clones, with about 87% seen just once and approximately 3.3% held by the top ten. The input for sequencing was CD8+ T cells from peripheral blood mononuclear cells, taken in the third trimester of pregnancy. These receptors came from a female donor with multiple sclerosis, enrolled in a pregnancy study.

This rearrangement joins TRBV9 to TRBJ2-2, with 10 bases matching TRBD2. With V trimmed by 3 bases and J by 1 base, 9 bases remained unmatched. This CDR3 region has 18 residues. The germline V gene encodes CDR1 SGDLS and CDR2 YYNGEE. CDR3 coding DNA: TGTGCCAGCAGCGCAGGAGCTAGCGGGGGCGTGAACACCGGGGAGCTGTTTTTT. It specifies CASSAGASGGVNTGELFF.

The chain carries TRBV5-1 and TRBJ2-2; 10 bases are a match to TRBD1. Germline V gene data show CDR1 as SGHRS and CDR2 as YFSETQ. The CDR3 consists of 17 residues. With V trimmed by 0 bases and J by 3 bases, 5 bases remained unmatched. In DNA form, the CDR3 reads TGCGCCAGCAGCTTGGAAGTGACAGGGGGCTACACCGGGGAGCTGTTTTTT. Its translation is CASSLEVTGGYTGELFF.

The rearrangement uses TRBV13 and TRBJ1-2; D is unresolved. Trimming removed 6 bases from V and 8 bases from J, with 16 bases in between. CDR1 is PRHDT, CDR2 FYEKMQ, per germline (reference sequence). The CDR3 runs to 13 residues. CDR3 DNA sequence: TGTGCCAGCAGTCCCCCAGAGACTTGGGGCTACACCTTC. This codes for CASSPPETWGYTF. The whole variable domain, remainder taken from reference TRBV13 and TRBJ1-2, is AAGVIQSPRHLIKEKRETATLKCYPIPRHDTVYWYQQGPGQDPQFLISFYEKMQSDKGSIPDRFSAQQFSDYHSELNMSSLELGDSALYFCASSPPETWGYTFGSGTRLTVV.

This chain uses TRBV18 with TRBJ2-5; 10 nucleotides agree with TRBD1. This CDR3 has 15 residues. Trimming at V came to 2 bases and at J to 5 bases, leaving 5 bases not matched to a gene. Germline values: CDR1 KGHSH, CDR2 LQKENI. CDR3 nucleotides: TGTGCCAGCTCACCAAGGGGACAGGGGACGGAGACCCAGTACTTC. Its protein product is CASSPRGQGTETQYF.

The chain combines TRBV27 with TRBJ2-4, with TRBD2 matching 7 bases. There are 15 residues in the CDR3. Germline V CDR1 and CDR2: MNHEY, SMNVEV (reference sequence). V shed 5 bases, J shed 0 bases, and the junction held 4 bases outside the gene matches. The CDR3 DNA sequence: TGTGCCAGCAGTCTCGCGGGGGTAGCCAAAAACATTCAGTACTTC. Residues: CASSLAGVAKNIQYF.

CDR3 region: CASSQDTGGNTGELFF. The CDR3 coding sequence is TGCGCCAGCAGCCAAGATACGGGGGGAAACACCGGGGAGCTGTTTTTT. V and J are TRBV4-1 and TRBJ2-2, with TRBD2 identical over 7 bases. Unmatched junction bases numbered 3, after V lost 0 bases and J lost 2 bases. Germline CDR1 is MGHRA and CDR2 is YSYEKL. The length of the CDR3 is 16 residues.

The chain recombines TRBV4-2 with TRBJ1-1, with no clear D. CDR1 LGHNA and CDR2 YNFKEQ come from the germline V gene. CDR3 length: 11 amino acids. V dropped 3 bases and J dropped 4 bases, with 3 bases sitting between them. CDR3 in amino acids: CASSHLTEAFF. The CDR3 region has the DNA TGTGCCAGCAGCCACCTCACTGAAGCTTTCTTT.

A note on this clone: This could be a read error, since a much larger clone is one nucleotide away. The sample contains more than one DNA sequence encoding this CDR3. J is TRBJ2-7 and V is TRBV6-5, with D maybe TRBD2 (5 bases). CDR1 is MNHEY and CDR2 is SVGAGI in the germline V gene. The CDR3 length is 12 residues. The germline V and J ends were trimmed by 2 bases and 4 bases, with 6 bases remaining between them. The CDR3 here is CASSYTGYEQYF. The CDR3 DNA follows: TGTGCCAGCAGTTACACGGGGTACGAGCAGTACTTC.

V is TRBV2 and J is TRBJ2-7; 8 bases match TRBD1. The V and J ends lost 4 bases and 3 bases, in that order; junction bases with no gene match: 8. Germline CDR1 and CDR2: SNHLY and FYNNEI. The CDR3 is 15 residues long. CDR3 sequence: CASSGVTGVIYEQYF. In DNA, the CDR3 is TGTGCCAGCAGTGGGGTGACAGGGGTCATCTACGAGCAGTACTTC.

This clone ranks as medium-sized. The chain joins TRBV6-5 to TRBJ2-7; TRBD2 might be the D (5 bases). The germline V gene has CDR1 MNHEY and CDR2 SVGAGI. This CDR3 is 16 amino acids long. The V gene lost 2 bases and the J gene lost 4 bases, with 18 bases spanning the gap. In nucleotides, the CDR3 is TGTGCCAGCAGTTACCACCCTCTTAAGGGAGCTTACGAGCAGTACTTC. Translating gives CASSYHPLKGAYEQYF.

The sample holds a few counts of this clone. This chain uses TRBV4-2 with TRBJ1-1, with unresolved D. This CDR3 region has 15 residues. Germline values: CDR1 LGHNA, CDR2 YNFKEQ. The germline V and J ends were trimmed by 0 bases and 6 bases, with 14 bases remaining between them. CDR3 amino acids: CASSQDRQDGPEAFF. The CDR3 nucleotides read TGTGCCAGCAGCCAAGATAGGCAGGATGGCCCTGAAGCTTTCTTT.

The CDR3 is CASSLTGMNTEAFF. The CDR3 DNA sequence: TGTGCCAGCAGCTTGACAGGGATGAACACTGAAGCTTTCTTT. This chain uses TRBV7-9 with TRBJ1-1; 7 bases fit TRBD1. CDR1 SEHNR and CDR2 FQNEAQ come from the germline V gene (reference sequence). The CDR3 is made up of 14 amino acids. The V segment lost 3 bases and the J segment 0 bases; nucleotides outside the gene matches: 1.

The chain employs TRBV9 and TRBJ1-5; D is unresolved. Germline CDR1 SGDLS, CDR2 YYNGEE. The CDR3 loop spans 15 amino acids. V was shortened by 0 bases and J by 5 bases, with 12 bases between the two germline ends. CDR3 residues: CASSVGGGWDQPQHF. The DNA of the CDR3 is TGTGCCAGCAGCGTAGGTGGCGGTTGGGATCAGCCCCAGCATTTT.

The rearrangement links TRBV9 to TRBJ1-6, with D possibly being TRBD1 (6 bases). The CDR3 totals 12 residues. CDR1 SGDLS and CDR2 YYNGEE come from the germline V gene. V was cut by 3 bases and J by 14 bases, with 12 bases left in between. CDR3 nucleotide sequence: TGTGCCAGCAGCGCTACAGGGTCGGCCCTCCACTTT. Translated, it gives CASSATGSALHF.